Presented here are 3 T cell receptor beta chains from one specimen sequenced in a study of T cells after yellow fever vaccination. TCRdb independently ran MiXCR on the 5' RACE reads; one entry per CDR3 protein. The table lists around 330,000 distinct CDR3 sequences, around 3.6% of them singletons. The specimen comprised PBMCs, sampled on the day of the yellow fever booster vaccination. These receptors were taken from a man aged 18 to 35 who received the YFV17D yellow fever vaccine.

This clonotype was counted at least ten times. V is TRBV20-1 and J is TRBJ1-2, with 8 bases matching TRBD1. The CDR3 sequence is 13 residues long. The germline gives CDR1 DFQATT, CDR2 SNEGSKA (reference sequence). V was clipped by 1 base and J by 8 bases; unmatched bases: 6. DNA for the CDR3: TGCAGTGCTAGAGTGGCAGGGGGCAGCGGCTACACCTTC. It codes for CSARVAGGSGYTF.

This chain uses TRBV20-1 with TRBJ2-1, with D possibly being TRBD1 or TRBD2 (5 bases each). This CDR3 has 13 amino acids. Germline CDR1 reads DFQATT; CDR2 reads SNEGSKA (reference sequence). Trimming shortened V by 8 bases and J by 9 bases, and 20 bases separated the two germline ends. The CDR3 DNA reads TGCAGTAGGGGAGATTCGGTTTCGGGTGAGCAGTTCTTC. Amino acids: CSRGDSVSGEQFF.

The chain combines TRBV12-3 or TRBV12-4 with TRBJ2-7, with a possible D match to TRBD2 (6 bases). The V end was cut by 5 bases, the J end by 3 bases, with 14 bases between. This CDR3 is built from 14 residues. The CDR3 bases are TGTGCCAGCAGTGGGCGGGAACGCGGCTACGAGCAGTACGTC. It yields the protein CASSGRERGYEQYV.